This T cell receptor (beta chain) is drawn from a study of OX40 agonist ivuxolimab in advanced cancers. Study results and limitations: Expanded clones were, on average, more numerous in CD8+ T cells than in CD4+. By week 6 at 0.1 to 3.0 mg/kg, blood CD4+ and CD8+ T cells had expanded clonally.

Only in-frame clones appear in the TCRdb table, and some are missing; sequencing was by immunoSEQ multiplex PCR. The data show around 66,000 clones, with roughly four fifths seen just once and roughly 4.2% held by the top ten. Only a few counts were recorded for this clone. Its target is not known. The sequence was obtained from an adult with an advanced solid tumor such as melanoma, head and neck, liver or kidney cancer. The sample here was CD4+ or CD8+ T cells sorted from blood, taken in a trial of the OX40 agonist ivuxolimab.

Here the CDR3 DNA reads TGTGCCAGCAGGGGTCCGGGACAGGGCGCCTATGGCTACACCTTC. Translating it yields CASRGPGQGAYGYTF. This chain connects TRBV28 to TRBJ1-2; 9 bases agree with TRBD1. Germline V gene lookup returns CDR1 MDHEN and CDR2 SYDVKM. This CDR3 has 15 amino acids. Trimming cost V 6 bases and J 4 bases; bases outside gene matches: 9.